This T cell receptor (beta chain) was observed in a study of early T cells in non-severe SARS-CoV-2 infection. Study-wide background: Chains were unpaired, as sequencing was done on bulk RNA from unsorted whole blood.

CDR1 is SGHAT and CDR2 is FQNNGV in the germline V gene. The CDR3 is 16 residues long. After removal of 1 base from V and 1 base from J, the junction contained 3 bases not matched to a gene. Tagging with unique molecular identifiers was applied to individual cDNA molecules. TCRdb analysed the 5' RACE reads with MiXCR anew, one entry per CDR3 protein. This sample yields over 75,000 distinct CDR3 sequences, of which less than 15% are seen a single time; 2% to 2.5% belongs to the top ten. This clonotype was seen ten or more times. Its specificity is not known. Points from the study as a whole: VDJdb-based annotation leaned toward anti-spike CD8 responses and missed private and CD4 specificities.

The specimen was whole blood. The receptor was derived from an adult who was a healthcare worker with PCR-confirmed SARS-CoV-2 infection or an uninfected control (not recorded which). The chain employs TRBV11-2 and TRBJ2-5; 10 positions match TRBD2. The CDR3 loop is CASSLGPSGGQETQYF. The CDR3 coding sequence is TGTGCCAGCAGCTTAGGGCCTAGCGGGGGCCAAGAGACCCAGTACTTC.